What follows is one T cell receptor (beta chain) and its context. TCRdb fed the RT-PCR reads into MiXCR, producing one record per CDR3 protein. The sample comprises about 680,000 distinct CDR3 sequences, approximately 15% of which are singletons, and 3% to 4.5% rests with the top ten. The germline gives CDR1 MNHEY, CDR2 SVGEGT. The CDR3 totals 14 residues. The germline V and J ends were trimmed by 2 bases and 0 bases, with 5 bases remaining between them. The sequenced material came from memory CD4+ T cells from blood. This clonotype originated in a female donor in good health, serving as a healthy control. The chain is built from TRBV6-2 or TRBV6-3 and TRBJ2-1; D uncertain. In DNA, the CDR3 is TGTGCCAGCAGTTACCCGAGCTCCTACAATGAGCAGTTCTTC. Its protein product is CASSYPSSYNEQFF.